Following are 21 T cell receptor beta chains from one sample sequenced in a study of blood T cell repertoires in COVID-19. Sequenced by immunoSEQ multiplex PCR; TCRdb stores in-frame clones only, minus some. The sample contains approximately 250,000 clones, 70% to 90% of which appear only once. Sequencing used peripheral blood. All receptors come from a man aged 25 to 40 who had recovered from COVID-19.

This clone came up once. The gene calls are TRBV6-6 and TRBJ1-1, with D possibly being TRBD1 (5 bases). The germline V and J ends were trimmed by 6 bases and 0 bases, with 14 bases remaining between them. This CDR3 has 15 amino acids. CDR1 is MNHNY, CDR2 SVGAGI, per germline (reference sequence). The DNA for the CDR3 is TGTGCCAGCAGAAATATGACAGTACTGAACACTGAAGCTTTCTTT. Translating gives CASRNMTVLNTEAFF.

The chain joins TRBV6-5 to TRBJ1-5; 7 bases fit TRBD1. Germline V gene data show CDR1 as MNHEY and CDR2 as SVGAGI. The length of the CDR3 is 13 residues. The J segment lost 6 bases and the V segment lost 2 bases, leaving 1 base of the junction unmatched. CDR3 DNA: TGTGCCAGCAGTTACAAGGGGGCTCAGCCCCAGCATTTT. Translation gives CASSYKGAQPQHF.

The chain uses TRBV4-1 and TRBJ2-5; 16 bases fit TRBD2. The V gene end was trimmed by 4 bases and the J gene end by 2 bases; junction bases not matched to a gene: 1. The CDR3 length is 16 residues. Germline values: CDR1 MGHRA, CDR2 YSYEKL. The CDR3 nucleotides read TGCGCCAGCAGCCCGGGACTAGCGGGGGGGCAAGAGACCCAGTACTTC. This gives the protein CASSPGLAGGQETQYF.

The rearrangement joins TRBV2 to TRBJ1-6, with D possibly being TRBD1 (5 bases). The CDR3 is 12 residues long. The germline V gene has CDR1 SNHLY and CDR2 FYNNEI. Trimming removed 8 bases at V and 8 bases at J, with 10 bases between. CDR3 DNA sequence: TGTGCCAGCTCAGGGTTATATTCACCCCTCCACTTT. Residues: CASSGLYSPLHF.

Worth noting for this clone: One end of the junction fails to match germline, which may point to a read error. CDR3 bases: TGTGCCAGCAGCTCCGGACAGGTCATCCAATTC. Protein: CASSSGQVIQF. V gene TRBV7-2 combines with J gene TRBJ2-4, with TRBD1 matching over 7 bases. Germline values: CDR1 SGHTA, CDR2 FQGNSA. The CDR3 consists of 11 residues.

V gene TRBV21-1 combines with J gene TRBJ1-1. TRBV21-1 is classified as a pseudogene. The CDR3 loop spans 12 amino acids. CDR3 nucleotide sequence: TGTGCCTGCCGAGGAGGGGACACTGAAGCTTTCTTT. Its translation is CACRGGDTEAFF.

This clone was counted between two and nine times. This sequence joins TRBV11-2 and TRBJ2-7, with D tentatively TRBD2 (6 bases). V was trimmed by 5 bases and J by 2 bases, leaving 13 bases between them. The CDR3 sequence is 14 residues long. Germline V gives CDR1 SGHAT, CDR2 FQNNGV. The CDR3 sequence is CASSPTTSAYEQYF. CDR3 in DNA: TGTGCCAGCAGCCCCACGACTAGTGCCTACGAGCAGTACTTC.

This clone was counted a single time. The chain is built from TRBV25-1 and TRBJ1-6; 10 nucleotides match TRBD1. The V and J ends lost 3 bases and 9 bases, in that order; junction bases with no gene match: 8. Germline V gives CDR1 MGHDK, CDR2 SYGVNS. This CDR3 is built from 16 residues. CDR3 DNA: TGTGCCAGCAGTGAGACCTTGGGACAGGGGACTTCACCCCTCCACTTT. Amino acids: CASSETLGQGTSPLHF.

This chain connects TRBV4-3 to TRBJ2-7; D might be TRBD2 (5 bases). The V and J ends lost 1 base and 3 bases respectively, with 7 bases between them. The CDR3 length is 13 residues. Germline-derived CDR1 and CDR2 are LGHNA and YSLEER. The CDR3 is CASSQAEDYEQYF. The DNA of the CDR3 is TGCGCCAGCAGCCAAGCGGAGGACTACGAGCAGTACTTC.

The chain recombines TRBV4-2 with TRBJ2-7; 9 nucleotides match TRBD2. There are 14 residues in the CDR3. The junction had 3 bases not matched to a gene; V was cut back by 6 bases and J by 0 bases. The germline V gene has CDR1 LGHNA and CDR2 YNFKEQ. Here the CDR3 reads CASRLAGSSYEQYF. The CDR3 DNA follows: TGTGCCAGCAGACTAGCGGGTAGCTCCTACGAGCAGTACTTC.

This clone was recorded once. The chain joins TRBV5-4 to TRBJ2-7; D ambiguous. The CDR3 runs 14 residues. Germline V lookup: CDR1 SGHNT, CDR2 YYREEE (reference sequence). V shed 0 bases and J shed 4 bases, with 11 bases lying between them. The DNA of the CDR3 is TGTGCCAGCAGCTTGGAGCCATCAATATACGAGCAGTACTTC. This gives the protein CASSLEPSIYEQYF.

The chain has TRBV27 and TRBJ2-7; TRBD2 agrees at 7 bases. V lost 5 bases, J lost 3 bases, and 7 bases stayed unmatched. CDR3 length equals 14 residues. Germline values: CDR1 MNHEY, CDR2 SMNVEV (reference sequence). CDR3 protein: CASSAKPSGYEQYF. The DNA of the CDR3 is TGTGCCAGCAGTGCAAAGCCTAGCGGCTACGAGCAGTACTTC.

The chain has TRBV19 and TRBJ2-1; D gene uncertain. Per the germline V gene, CDR1 is LNHDA and CDR2 is SQIVND (reference sequence). With 6 bases removed from V and 0 bases from J, the gap between germline ends came to 9 bases. The CDR3 is 14 residues long. DNA for the CDR3: TGTGCCAGTAGCCTCACGAGCTCCTACAATGAGCAGTTCTTC. Protein product: CASSLTSSYNEQFF.

The J gene is TRBJ1-4, the V gene TRBV30, with a weak D call TRBD1 (5 bases). Germline V gene data show CDR1 as GTSNPN and CDR2 as SVGIG (reference sequence). CDR3 length equals 14 residues. Trimming took off 1 base at V and 6 bases at J, with 12 bases between the two ends. CDR3 protein: CAWSEDRPYEKLFF. DNA for the CDR3: TGTGCCTGGAGTGAAGACAGACCCTATGAAAAACTGTTTTTT.

This chain uses TRBV9 with TRBJ2-2, with D uncertain. Germline assignment: CDR1 SGDLS and CDR2 YYNGEE. This CDR3 has 13 residues. Trimming left V 0 bases short and J 6 bases short, with 6 bases between. The CDR3 DNA follows: TGTGCCAGCAGCGTAGAAATAGCCGGGGAGCTGTTTTTT. This codes for CASSVEIAGELFF.

This chain connects TRBV7-9 to TRBJ2-7; D possibly corresponds to TRBD1 (6 bases). Per the germline V gene, CDR1 is SEHNR and CDR2 is FQNEAQ (reference sequence). V lost 1 base to trimming and J lost 3 bases, with 7 bases between them. This CDR3 region has 13 residues. CDR3 residues: CASSLEDSYEQYF. The CDR3 nucleotides read TGTGCCAGCAGCTTAGAGGACAGCTACGAGCAGTACTTC.

The chain joins TRBV5-1 to TRBJ2-5; TRBD2 aligns across 11 bases. The CDR3 is made up of 14 amino acids. V trimming: 4 bases; J trimming: 5 bases; junction bases outside the gene matches: 4. Germline CDR1 reads SGHRS; CDR2 reads YFSETQ. CDR3 nucleotides: TGCGCCAGCAGCGCGGCTAGCGGGGGGGAGACCCAGTACTTC. Its protein product is CASSAASGGETQYF.

The V call is TRBV5-1, the J call TRBJ2-4; a possible D gene is TRBD1 (6 bases). With 0 bases removed from V and 5 bases from J, the gap between germline ends came to 12 bases. Per the germline V gene, CDR1 is SGHRS and CDR2 is YFSETQ. The CDR3 is 15 residues long. The CDR3 nucleotides are TGCGCCAGCAGCTTGGTCTCTGGGGGCCAAAACATTCAGTACTTC. Translation gives CASSLVSGGQNIQYF.

The chain uses TRBV12-2 and TRBJ2-2; no DNA check was done on the table's D call, TRBD1. TRBV12-2 is shown as a pseudogene. The CDR3 length is 16 residues. The CDR3: CASRLVRGADTGELFF. The CDR3 DNA reads TGTGCAAGTCGCTTAGTTAGGGGCGCGGACACCGGGGAGCTGTTTTTT.

The V gene is TRBV14, the J gene TRBJ1-2; 7 nucleotides match TRBD1. V trimming: 0 bases; J trimming: 6 bases; junction bases outside the gene matches: 4. The CDR3 loop spans 14 amino acids. Germline V CDR1 and CDR2: SGHDN, FVKESK. In DNA, the CDR3 is TGTGCCAGCAGCCAAGAGGGCAGGGGGGATGGCTACACCTTC. Amino acid sequence: CASSQEGRGDGYTF.

The genes are TRBV18 and TRBJ1-5; D uncertain. The germline CDR1 and CDR2 sequences are KGHSH and LQKENI. This CDR3 has 14 residues. Trimming left V 1 base short and J 4 bases short, with 8 bases between. The CDR3 spells CASSPLQQNQPQHF. CDR3 bases: TGTGCCAGCTCACCACTTCAACAGAATCAGCCCCAGCATTTT. Full variable domain (outside the CDR3, taken from reference TRBV18 and TRBJ1-5): NAGVMQNPRHLVRRRGQEARLRCSPMKGHSHVYWYRQLPEEGLKFMVYLQKENIIDESGMPKERFSAEFPKEGPSILRIQQVVRGDSAAYFCASSPLQQNQPQHFGDGTRLSIL.